This T cell receptor beta chain appears in the sequencing data of a study of esophageal squamous cell carcinoma under preoperative chemotherapy (dated by TCRdb to the late 2010s). General notes on the study: The study profiled TCR repertoires of both peripheral blood T cells and tumor-infiltrating lymphocytes. Repertoires from samples obtained before paclitaxel-nedaplatin therapy were compared with repertoires from samples obtained after paclitaxel-nedaplatin therapy. The effects of paclitaxel-nedaplatin chemotherapy on T-cell receptor repertoires in patients with esophageal squamous cell carcinoma were assessed. The cohort comprised roughly 5 patients with primary esophageal squamous cell carcinoma.

The CDR3 runs 16 residues from the cysteine to the phenylalanine. The only DNA kept is the CDR3, 48 bases in frame from the first base. The germline V end is reduced by 5 bases and the J end by 1 base; junction bases left unmatched: 9. Taken from the germline V gene, the CDR1 and CDR2 loops are SGHTA and FQGNSA. Overall study results and their limits: After chemotherapy, peripheral T cells showed a significant rise in TCR diversity, whereas tumor-infiltrating lymphocytes did not. Rather than arising solely from local clonal changes, post-treatment tumor-infiltrating lymphocytes appeared to come partly from peripheral T cells that migrated into the tumor. The cohort was small, with only 5 or 6 patients with esophageal squamous cell carcinoma analyzed. Paclitaxel-nedaplatin therapy induced immediate and substantial clonotype frequency changes, with contraction more likely among abundant clones than amplification.

The label giving this sample's time point can be read as: before preoperative PTX-NDP chemotherapy. Patients received paclitaxel-nedaplatin as preoperative chemotherapy before surgery. This clonotype was detected many times. The antigen it binds to is not known. There are no base qualities to consult, and no much larger clone falls within one base. The method behind the library was PCR. Sequencing took place on a HiSeq X Ten. High-throughput sequencing was used to characterize TCR repertoires. TCRdb took the public reads, trimmed them with fastp at Q25, ran MiXCR for clone calling and kept in-frame beta chains. Each record represents a unique CDR3 protein, reported with the most common genes and DNA among its rows. This sample holds about 15,000 distinct CDR3 sequences; roughly 60% were observed only once. The ten largest clones capture around 50% of the sample.

This sample was taken from a patient given preoperative chemotherapy. The chain uses TRBV7-2 and TRBJ2-3, and 7 junctional nucleotides match TRBD1. The clonotype was recovered from a human donor with esophageal squamous cell carcinoma. The donor label of this sample is uncertain. The CDR3 has the sequence CASSATTGSGTDTQYF. The nucleotide sequence reads TGTGCCAGCAGCGCCACGACAGGGAGTGGCACAGATACGCAGTATTTT. Reference TRBV7-2 and TRBJ2-3 genes cover what lies past the CDR3, so the full variable domain is GAGVSQSPSNKVTEKGKDVELRCDPISGHTALYWYRQSLGQGLEFLIYFQGNSAPDKSGLPSDRFSAERTGGSVSTLTIQRTQQEDSAVYLCASSATTGSGTDTQYFGPGTRLTVL.